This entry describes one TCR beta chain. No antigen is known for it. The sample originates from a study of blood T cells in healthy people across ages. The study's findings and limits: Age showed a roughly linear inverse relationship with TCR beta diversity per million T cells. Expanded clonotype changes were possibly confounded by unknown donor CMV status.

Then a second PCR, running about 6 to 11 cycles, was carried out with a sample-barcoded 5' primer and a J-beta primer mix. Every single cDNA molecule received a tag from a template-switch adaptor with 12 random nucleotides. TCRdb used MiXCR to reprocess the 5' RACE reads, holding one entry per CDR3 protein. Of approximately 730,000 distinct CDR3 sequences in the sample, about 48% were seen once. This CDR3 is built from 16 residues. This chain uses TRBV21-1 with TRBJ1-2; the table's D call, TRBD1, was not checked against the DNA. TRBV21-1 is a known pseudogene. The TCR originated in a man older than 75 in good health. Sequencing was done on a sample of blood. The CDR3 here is CASSKGPGGSWYGYTF. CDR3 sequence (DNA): TGTGCCAGCAGCAAAGGGCCAGGGGGAAGTTGGTATGGCTACACCTTC.